One sample yielded the 7 T cell receptor beta chains listed below, sequenced in a study of tumor-infiltrating lymphocytes in primary liver carcinoma. The blood RNA (from unsorted whole blood) was obtained, and germline DNA was also extracted. A constant-region primer primed TCR beta cDNA synthesis from 500 ng of total RNA. For TCR beta, libraries were produced by three nested multiplex PCR rounds using slightly modified ARM-PCR. Running ten to eleven cycles apiece, the first two PCR rounds relied on TRBV1-TRBV30 forward primers together with a C-beta reverse primer. Each CDR3 protein gets one entry after TCRdb re-called the multiplex PCR reads with MiXCR. The sample has 330,000 or so distinct CDR3 sequences, about 65% seen once. Input material: peripheral blood. These receptors all stem from a middle-aged man with primary liver carcinoma and hepatitis B virus infection.

This clonotype was counted ten times or more. Here the CDR3 omits its conserved ending phenylalanine or tryptophan, so a read error is the likely source. This chain uses TRBV11-2 with TRBJ2-1; no reliable D call. This CDR3 is 12 amino acids long. Germline CDR1 is SGHAT and CDR2 is FQNNGV. V was pared by 0 bases and J by 8 bases, with 5 bases between. Here the CDR3 DNA reads TGTGCCAGCAGCTTAGATTACTATGAGCAGTTCTCC. The encoded protein is CASSLDYYEQFS.

In regard to this clonotype: A read error may explain this, as a much larger clone is one base away. J is TRBJ2-7 and V is TRBV6-2 or TRBV6-3; TRBD2 matches 12 bases. CDR1 and CDR2 from the germline V gene are MNHEY and SVGEGT. V lost 7 bases, J lost 3 bases, and 7 bases stayed unmatched. The CDR3 sequence is 15 residues long. The CDR3 coding sequence is TGTGCCAGCAACTCTAGCGGGAGGGTCGGCTACGAGCAGTACTTC. Translated, it gives CASNSSGRVGYEQYF.

A word on this clonotype: A read error is possible here, since a much larger clone lies one base away. CDR3 in DNA: TGCGCCAGCAGACAACAGGGTCCGCGAGAGACCCAGTACTTC. Its protein product is CASRQQGPRETQYF. The chain combines TRBV4-1 with TRBJ2-5; the D gene is possibly TRBD1 (6 bases). V was trimmed by 6 bases and J by 4 bases, leaving 15 bases between them. CDR3 length: 14 residues. Germline CDR1 and CDR2: MGHRA and YSYEKL.

About this clonotype itself: The germline gene is not matched at one end of the junction; a read error may be the cause. This chain joins TRBV11-2 and TRBJ2-1; 14 nucleotides align to TRBD2. Germline V gives CDR1 SGHAT, CDR2 FQNNGV. This CDR3 has 21 residues. The CDR3 nucleotides read TGTGCCAGCATCTCAAGAGGGGGACTAGCGGGGGCCAGCCCAATGTACAATGAGCAGTTCTTT. This codes for CASISRGGLAGASPMYNEQFF.

Comments on this clonotype: A single base separates this from a much larger clone, so it may be a read error. This sequence joins TRBV6-6 and TRBJ1-3, with 7 bases lining up with TRBD1. CDR1 is MNHNY, CDR2 SVGAGI, per germline (reference sequence). The CDR3 totals 18 residues. V gave up 3 bases and J gave up 3 bases; unmatched junction bases: 14. The CDR3 reads CASSYAIQGGRYGNTIYF. DNA for the CDR3: TGTGCCAGCAGTTATGCTATCCAAGGGGGCCGCTATGGAAACACCATATATTTT.

This clonotype was seen a handful of times. The chain employs TRBV10-2 and TRBJ2-7; 7 bases agree with TRBD1. Trimming cost V 4 bases and J 6 bases; bases outside gene matches: 6. The CDR3 extends over 13 amino acids. In germline, CDR1 is WSHSY, CDR2 SAAADI. CDR3 protein: CASSGQGPSEQYF. In nucleotides, the CDR3 is TGCGCCAGCAGTGGACAGGGTCCGAGCGAGCAGTACTTC.

This clonotype was recorded only once. A read error may be the cause here, since a much bigger clone is one base away. The rearrangement links TRBV10-2 to TRBJ1-2, with a possible D match to TRBD1 (6 bases). The CDR3 has 12 amino acids. Germline V lookup: CDR1 WSHSY, CDR2 SAAADI. CDR3 nucleotide sequence: TGCGCCAACAGTCCAGACAGGAGAGGCTACACCTTC. Its protein product is CANSPDRRGYTF.